These T cell receptor beta chains were read from a single sample in a study of beta chain features in type 1 diabetes. Sequencing was performed with immunoSEQ multiplex PCR; in TCRdb, only in-frame clones are kept and a portion is missing. The table lists some 330,000 clones, around an eighth of them singletons, with around 0.01% in the top ten. Sequenced sample: naive CD4+ T cells from blood. The receptors stem from a woman aged 18-29 years with type 1 diabetes. The CDR3 runs from the conserved cysteine through the conserved F or W. A D gene is named only where the DNA matches it firmly. The listing skips clone size in some rows; elsewhere it reads once, few, many or a size class.

clone_size cdr3_length d_call j_call v_call cdr3_nt cdr3_aa
NA 13 NA TRBJ2-7 TRBV4-3 TGCGCCAGCAGCCAAGATGTCCGGGGCGAGCAGTACTTC CASSQDVRGEQYF
NA 15 NA TRBJ2-7 TRBV7-2 TGTGCCAGCAGCTTAACAGGCGGGGTCCCCTACGAGCAGTACTTC CASSLTGGVPYEQYF
NA 16 TRBD1 TRBJ2-7 TRBV28 TGTGCCAGCAGTTCGCTCCCCGGGACAGGGCAAGGCGAGCAGTACTTC CASSSLPGTGQGEQYF
few 13 NA TRBJ2-5 TRBV9 TGTGCCAGCAGCGTAAATGGGGCCGAGACCCAGTACTTC CASSVNGAETQYF
NA 13 TRBD1 TRBJ2-3 TRBV5-4 TGTGCCGGGGGACAGGACCGCACAGATACGCAGTATTTT CAGGQDRTDTQYF
few 14 NA TRBJ1-2 TRBV4-3 TGCGCCAGCAGCCAGGGCCCCAGAAACTATGGCTACACCTTC CASSQGPRNYGYTF
few 15 NA TRBJ2-1 TRBV7-3 TGTGCCAGCAGCTTACCGGGGAGCTCCTACAATGAGCAGTTCTTC CASSLPGSSYNEQFF
few 15 TRBD2 TRBJ2-1 TRBV4-3 TGCGCCAGCAGCCAACTTCGGACTAGCGGGAATGAGCAGTTCTTC CASSQLRTSGNEQFF
NA 14 TRBD1 TRBJ1-5 TRBV2 TGTGCCAGCATGGGGCAGGGGGGTTTCGAGCCCCAGCATTTT CASMGQGGFEPQHF
NA 18 TRBD2 TRBJ2-5 TRBV7-7 TGTGCCAGCAGCCTCCTATTTGAGGAGCGGGGGGTATTAGAGACCCAGTACTTC CASSLLFEERGVLETQYF
NA 13 NA TRBJ2-7 TRBV30 TGTGCCTGGAGAACCCCGGGGGCCTACGAGCAGTACTTC CAWRTPGAYEQYF
NA 15 TRBD2 TRBJ2-7 TRBV7-9 TGTGCCAGCAGCCCTGGGGAGGGTGCTTCCTACGAGCAGTACTTC CASSPGEGASYEQYF
NA 17 TRBD2 TRBJ2-1 TRBV4-3 TGCGCCAGCAGCCAAGATACCGCTAGCGGGAGATTCCATGAGCAGTTCTTC CASSQDTASGRFHEQFF
few 15 NA TRBJ2-6 TRBV11-3 TGTGCCAGCAGCCCGCGGCGGTCCGGGGCCAACGTCCTGACTTTC CASSPRRSGANVLTF
NA 13 NA TRBJ2-2 TRBV25-1 TGTGCCAGCAGTGCCCTATTATCCGGGGAGCTGTTTTTT CASSALLSGELFF
few 14 NA TRBJ1-5 TRBV6-1 TGTGCCAGCAGTGAGAACAGGGTGGGTCAGCCCCAGCATTTT CASSENRVGQPQHF
few 14 NA TRBJ2-5 TRBV7-9 TGTGCCAGCAGCTTATTCAGGGATAAAGAGACCCAGTACTTC CASSLFRDKETQYF
NA 15 TRBD2 TRBJ2-1 TRBV7-8 TGTGCCAGCAGCCCTACTAGCGGGAACTTCAATGAGCAGTTCTTC CASSPTSGNFNEQFF
few 14 TRBD1 TRBJ1-6 TRBV2 TGTGCCAGCAGTGATCGGACAGGGAGTTCACCCCTCCACTTT CASSDRTGSSPLHF
NA 12 TRBD2 TRBJ2-5 TRBV7-6 TGTGCCAGCAGTTTGCCCGGGACTAGAGAGTACTTC CASSLPGTREYF
few 12 NA TRBJ2-7 TRBV28 TGTGCCAGCAGCCTAAATCACCGCGAGCAGTACTTC CASSLNHREQYF
NA 18 NA TRBJ1-6 TRBV7-2 TGTGCCAGCAGCGTCCTCAGGGAATCCACCTCCTATAATTCACCCCTCCACTTT CASSVLRESTSYNSPLHF
NA 15 TRBD2 TRBJ2-5 TRBV2 TGTGCCAGCAGTGAACAAGCGGGGCGACAAGAGACCCAGTACTTC CASSEQAGRQETQYF
NA 16 TRBD2 TRBJ2-1 TRBV28 TGTGCCAGCAGTTCCCCCGGGACTAGCGGGCACAATGAGCAGTTCTTC CASSSPGTSGHNEQFF
few 13 NA TRBJ1-5 TRBV15 TGTGCCACCAGCAGCCTTAATAATCAGCCCCAGCATTTT CATSSLNNQPQHF
few 15 NA TRBJ2-3 TRBV18 TGTGCCAGCTCACCGCCAGGCCTTAGCACAGATACGCAGTATTTT CASSPPGLSTDTQYF
NA 13 NA TRBJ1-1 TRBV7-9 TGTGCCAGCAGCCAGACAAGAGACACTGAAGCTTTCTTT CASSQTRDTEAFF
NA 11 NA TRBJ1-1 TRBV29-1 TGCAGCTCATCGAAGGGGACTGAAGCTTTCTTT CSSSKGTEAFF
few 18 TRBD1 TRBJ1-5 TRBV4-1 TGCGCCAGCAGCTACAATGTGAGACAGGGCGATAGCAATCAGCCCCAGCATTTT CASSYNVRQGDSNQPQHF
few 17 NA TRBJ2-2 TRBV21-1 TGTGCCAGCAGCAAAGGCCCTTGGACAGGGTGTGCCGGGGAGCTGTTTTTT CASSKGPWTGCAGELFF
few 14 NA TRBJ2-5 TRBV5-4 TGTGCCAGCAGCTTGGTAGGGGTGGGAGAGACCCAGTACTTC CASSLVGVGETQYF
NA 14 NA TRBJ1-2 TRBV19 TGTGCCACCGCGGAGTGGGGGCCCGGGGATGGCTACACCTTC CATAEWGPGDGYTF
few 13 NA TRBJ2-5 TRBV28 TGTGCCAGCAGTCTCGCGAGATTAGAGACCCAGTACTTC CASSLARLETQYF
NA 13 NA TRBJ1-1 TRBV9 TGTGCCAGCAGCGTATCAGGGGACACTGAAGCTTTCTTT CASSVSGDTEAFF
NA 15 TRBD1 TRBJ1-2 TRBV25-1 TGTGCCAGCAGTCCCCGACAGGGAAAGGACTATGGCTACACCTTC CASSPRQGKDYGYTF
NA 19 TRBD2 TRBJ2-1 TRBV4-3 TGCGCCAGCAGCCAAGAGGGGTCTAGCGGGAGTGCCCGCTACAATGAGCAGTTCTTC CASSQEGSSGSARYNEQFF
few 13 NA TRBJ1-1 TRBV7-2 TGTGCCAGCAGCTCGACAGGAACTTCTGAAGCTTTCTTT CASSSTGTSEAFF
few 13 NA TRBJ1-2 TRBV29-1 TGCAGCCTCGAACAGGAGACTAACTATGGCTACACCTTC CSLEQETNYGYTF
NA 17 NA TRBJ2-7 TRBV7-8 TGTGCCAGCAGCTTATCCCCCTCTGTGTCGTCTGCCTACGAGCAGTACTTC CASSLSPSVSSAYEQYF
NA 15 TRBD1 TRBJ1-5 TRBV28 TGTGCCAGCAGTTTATGGGACAGGGGGGAAGAGCCCCAGCATTTT CASSLWDRGEEPQHF
few 15 NA TRBJ1-5 TRBV28 TGTGCCAGCAGTTTCCGCGGGGGGGGCGGTCAGCCCCAGCATTTT CASSFRGGGGQPQHF
NA 14 NA TRBJ1-5 TRBV19 TGTGCCAGTAGCCTAAGGGTAGGGGGACAGCCCCAGCATTTT CASSLRVGGQPQHF
few 16 NA TRBJ1-1 TRBV11-3 TGTGCCAGCAGCTCTGGATCCGGGACACCGAACACTGAAGCTTTCTTT CASSSGSGTPNTEAFF
few 14 NA TRBJ1-1 TRBV14 TGTGCCAGCAGCCAACCCAGGGGGAACACTGAAGCTTTCTTT CASSQPRGNTEAFF
NA 15 NA TRBJ2-1 TRBV15 TGTGCCACCAGCAGAGATTCCCAGGGCAGGAATGAGCAGTTCTTC CATSRDSQGRNEQFF
few 13 NA TRBJ2-7 TRBV18 TGTGCCAGCTCTCCTGACAGCTCCTACGAGCAGTACTTC CASSPDSSYEQYF
few 18 TRBD2 TRBJ2-2 TRBV15 TGTGCCACCAGCGCGACTAGCGGGAGGACCCCGAACACCGGGGAGCTGTTTTTT CATSATSGRTPNTGELFF
once 16 NA TRBJ2-5 TRBV9 TGTGCCAGCAGCGTAGATCCGGGGGTGTGGGGCGAGACCCAGTACTTC CASSVDPGVWGETQYF
NA 11 NA TRBJ2-7 TRBV6-1 TGTGCCAGCAGTCGTGCCTACGAGCAGTACTTC CASSRAYEQYF
few 15 TRBD2 TRBJ2-7 TRBV5-4 TGTGCCAGCAGCTCGGGACTAGCGGGGATATACGAGCAGTACTTC CASSSGLAGIYEQYF